The present T cell receptor (beta chain) was sequenced within a study of cytomegalovirus exposure and HLA in healthy donors. Overall study: Sequencing of approximately 190 million T cells in an earlier analysis found roughly 120 million unique TCR beta sequences. Roughly 77 million unique TCRs from HLA-typed donors made up an early data release.

Regarding this clone: No antigen is known for it.

60 Vbeta and 13 Jbeta primers were used in PCR. Sequencing used immunoSEQ multiplex PCR; TCRdb keeps in-frame clones, though not all of them. The listing records 200,000 to 250,000 clones. Study-wide points: It was reportedly the case that the classifier diagnosed cytomegalovirus status with high specificity and sensitivity. Beyond CMV serostatus, there was no information to go on about immune exposure.

This CDR3 has 15 amino acids. The V and J ends lost 3 bases and 0 bases respectively, with 12 bases between them. Germline CDR1 SNHLY, CDR2 FYNNEI. Specimen: PBMCs. This sequence joins TRBV2 and TRBJ2-7; no clear D. The TCR was taken from a woman aged 25 to 39 in good health and CMV-seropositive. The CDR3: CASSDPGQSSYEQYF. DNA for the CDR3: TGTGCCAGCAGTGATCCTGGGCAGAGCTCCTACGAGCAGTACTTC. The full variable domain, in which reference TRBV2 and TRBJ2-7 provide the parts outside the CDR3, is EPEVTQTPSHQVTQMGQEVILRCVPISNHLYFYWYRQILGQKVEFLVSFYNNEISEKSEIFDDQFSVERPDGSNFTLKIRSTKLEDSAMYFCASSDPGQSSYEQYFGPGTRLTVT.